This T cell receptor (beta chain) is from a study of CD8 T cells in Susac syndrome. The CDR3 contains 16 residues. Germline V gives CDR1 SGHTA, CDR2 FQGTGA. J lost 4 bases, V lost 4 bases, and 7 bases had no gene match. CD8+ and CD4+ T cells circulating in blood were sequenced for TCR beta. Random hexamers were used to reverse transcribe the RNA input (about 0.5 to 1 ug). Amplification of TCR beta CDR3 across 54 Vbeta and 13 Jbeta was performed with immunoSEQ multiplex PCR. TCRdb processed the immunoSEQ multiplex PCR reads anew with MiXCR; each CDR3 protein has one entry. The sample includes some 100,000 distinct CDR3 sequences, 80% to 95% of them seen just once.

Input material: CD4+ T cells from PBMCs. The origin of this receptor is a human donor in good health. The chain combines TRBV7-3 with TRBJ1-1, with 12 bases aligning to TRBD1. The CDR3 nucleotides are TGTGCCAGCAGCTCCGGGACAGGGGGCGCTCGCACTGAAGCTTTCTTT. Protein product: CASSSGTGGARTEAFF.